This TCR beta chain stems from a study of T cell repertoires in cytomegalovirus infection (dated by TCRdb to 2018 to 2020). For the study in its entirety: Recently identified HLA-C-restricted CMV epitopes, whose presentation resists viral immunomodulation, were targeted by peptide stimulations together with well-studied HLA-B-restricted epitopes. Donor HLA type was relevant to the analysis, because carriage of CMV infection together with the matching HLA type was indicated by public TCR beta signatures.

Sequenced using an Illumina HiSeq 1500. TCRdb passed the public sequencing reads through fastp at Q25 and MiXCR, retaining productive beta sequences. CDR3 protein duplicates are merged, each entry listing the most common genes and DNA. The sample table contains 600,000 to 700,000 distinct CDR3 sequences; only one count was recorded for roughly a third of them. In total, the top ten clones hold over 15% of the sample. The CDR3 contains 12 residues, cysteine and phenylalanine counted. Only the CDR3 region is kept as DNA, spanning 36 bases read in frame from base 1. V sheds 5 bases and J sheds 8 bases, leaving 12 bases between their ends. The sample's treatment or condition label, decoded: in vitro stimulation with specific CMV peptide epitopes to enrich CMV-specific T cells. General conclusions and limits of the study: The ex vivo response was dominated by HLA-C-restricted CMV-specific TCR beta clonotypes, which also provided the single most frequent clonotype in two of eight donors. In both this cohort and an independent cohort of 352 donors, the cumulative frequency of public TCR beta family members distinguished carriers of CMV infection plus the relevant HLA type.

Worth noting for this clonotype: What this receptor recognizes is not known. Within one base of it there is no much larger clone, and no base qualities were kept.

The sample in question was cultured PBMCs, obtained from culture after CMV antigen stimulation. This sequence uses TRBV12-3 or TRBV12-4 and TRBJ1-2; 5 matching bases give a weak D call of TRBD1. The sequence was collected from a human donor in good health (CMV status not recorded). Some clones in this sample may be carry-over from other donors' samples. The sequenced DNA: TGTGCCAGCAGTGCAGGGTTGAGGGGCTACACCTTC. Its translation reads: CASSAGLRGYTF.